The next 8 T cell receptor beta chains were all read from a single sample in a study of sequential checkpoint blockade in melanoma. Libraries were prepared by immunoSEQ multiplex PCR; TCRdb keeps only in-frame clonotypes and omits some of them. This sample has 12,000 or so clones; less than 35% occur once, and the top ten carry around a sixth. Regarding treatment: randomized to nivolumab then ipilimumab (arm A) or the reverse (arm B). Sequenced here: tumor tissue (inferred from file names), sampled from a patient given nivolumab and ipilimumab in sequence. Receptors originate from a human donor with melanoma.

This chain uses TRBV15 with TRBJ1-5; 9 bases fit TRBD1. This CDR3 comprises 15 residues. J gave up 2 bases and V 4 bases, and 3 bases lay outside the gene matches. The germline V gene encodes CDR1 LNHNV and CDR2 YYDKDF (reference sequence). CDR3 protein: CATSTGQGRNQPQHF. CDR3 DNA: TGTGCCACCAGCACGGGACAGGGACGCAATCAGCCCCAGCATTTT.

For the CDR3, the DNA is TGTGCCAGTAGTACCGGGACCAACAGGATCACAGATACGCAGTATTTT. The encoded protein is CASSTGTNRITDTQYF. The chain joins TRBV19 to TRBJ2-3; D may correspond to TRBD1 or TRBD2 (5 bases each). Germline CDR1 LNHDA, CDR2 SQIVND (reference sequence). V shed 4 bases and J shed 2 bases, with 16 bases lying between them. The CDR3 covers 16 residues.

This sequence joins TRBV28 and TRBJ2-1; possible D gene TRBD1, 5 bases. The CDR3 extends over 15 amino acids. Per the germline V gene, CDR1 is MDHEN and CDR2 is SYDVKM. The V and J ends lost 5 bases and 4 bases respectively, with 15 bases between them. This CDR3 is CASSRTGPRYNEQFF. CDR3 DNA sequence: TGTGCCAGCAGTCGAACAGGTCCGAGGTACAATGAGCAGTTCTTC. Drawing the rest from reference TRBV28 and TRBJ2-1, the complete variable domain is DVKVTQSSRYLVKRTGEKVFLECVQDMDHENMFWYRQDPGLGLRLIYFSYDVKMKEKGDIPEGYSVSREKKERFSLILESASTNQTSMYLCASSRTGPRYNEQFFGPGTRLTVL.

This clone was observed a few times. The DNA is left out, because the CDR3 cannot be placed on it with certainty; the CDR3 is given as TCRdb lists it. V is TRBV11-3 and J is TRBJ2-2; the D call TRBD2 from the table was never checked on the DNA. Germline CDR1 is SGHNT and CDR2 is YENEEA. The CDR3 has 14 amino acids, counting both end residues. The CDR3 loop is CASSFGSGTGELFF.

This clone was seen a few times. CDR3 nucleotides: TGTGCCAGCAGTTTTAGGACAGGGGACACCGGGGAGCTGTTTTTT. It yields the protein CASSFRTGDTGELFF. The chain carries TRBV6-8 and TRBJ2-2, with 9 bases lining up with TRBD1. This CDR3 has 15 amino acids. J was trimmed by 3 bases and V by 4 bases; bases with no gene match: 3. Germline V CDR1 and CDR2: MNHGY, SAAAGT.

The chain is built from TRBV11-3 and TRBJ2-1; D ambiguous. Germline-derived CDR1 and CDR2 are SGHNT and YENEEA. V shed 6 bases and J shed 0 bases, with 18 bases lying between them. CDR3 size: 17 residues. The chain's CDR3 is CASRSRRTESSYNEQFF. The CDR3 nucleotides are TGTGCCAGCAGGTCGAGGCGGACCGAAAGCTCCTACAATGAGCAGTTCTTC.

The chain employs TRBV28 and TRBJ2-7; no firm D call. Germline CDR1 reads MDHEN; CDR2 reads SYDVKM. The CDR3 contains 12 residues. The V gene lost 3 bases and the J gene lost 3 bases, with 6 bases spanning the gap. The CDR3 protein is CASSFKGYEQYF. Here the CDR3 DNA reads TGTGCCAGCAGTTTCAAAGGCTACGAGCAGTACTTC.

CDR3 in amino acids: CASSPGRSGYGYTF. Written as DNA, the CDR3 is TGTGCCAGTTCTCCCGGACGAAGTGGGTATGGCTACACCTTC. The chain is built from TRBV6-8 and TRBJ1-2; D remains unclear. In germline, CDR1 is MNHGY, CDR2 SAAAGT. V was trimmed by 9 bases and J by 5 bases, leaving 19 bases between them. The length of the CDR3 is 14 residues.